The sequence of this TCR beta chain was determined in a study of shared clonotypes between healthy human individuals. Study details: Aged between 18 and 49, the donors were a couple of women and three men. Used for every donor were three CD4 naive, three CD4 memory, two CD8 naive and one CD8 memory plate.

The CDR3 loop spans 14 amino acids. Trimming shortened V by 1 base and J by 8 bases, and 14 bases separated the two germline ends. Germline CDR1 is LGHNA and CDR2 is YSLEER. Sequenced by immunoSEQ multiplex PCR; TCRdb stores in-frame clones only, minus some. The data show a few million clones, with just over 90% seen just once and roughly 0.14% held by the top ten. This receptor was identified in a man aged 18 to 30 in good health. The sample was naive CD4+ T cells sorted from blood. Subset described: CD45RA+ positively selected. The V and J genes are TRBV4-3 and TRBJ1-1; tentative D call: TRBD1 (5 bases). CDR3 sequence (DNA): TGCGCCAGCAGCCAAGTCCTGGGGCCAGGAGAAGCTTTCTTT. This sequence encodes CASSQVLGPGEAFF.